The clone carrying this TCR beta chain was found a few times. The antigen is not known. One entry per CDR3 protein results from TCRdb running MiXCR on the RT-PCR reads. The sample has under 850,000 distinct CDR3 sequences; about 18% are singletons. This sample stems from a study of response to subunit inactivated influenza vaccine. Study-wide points: After each seasonal influenza vaccination, few new T cells are recruited, the authors suggested.

The sample consisted of PBMCs from blood, taken 5 to 6 days after vaccination. The sequence came from a man in his fifties who received an inactivated influenza vaccine.

DNA for the CDR3: TGTGCCAGCAGTTCCCCTAGCGGAGTCTCCTACAATGAGCAGTTCTTC. Translated: CASSSPSGVSYNEQFF. J is TRBJ2-1 and V is TRBV28; the match to TRBD2 covers 7 bases. The germline V gene encodes CDR1 MDHEN and CDR2 SYDVKM. After removal of 4 bases from V and 0 bases from J, the junction contained 6 bases not matched to a gene. The CDR3 contains 16 residues.